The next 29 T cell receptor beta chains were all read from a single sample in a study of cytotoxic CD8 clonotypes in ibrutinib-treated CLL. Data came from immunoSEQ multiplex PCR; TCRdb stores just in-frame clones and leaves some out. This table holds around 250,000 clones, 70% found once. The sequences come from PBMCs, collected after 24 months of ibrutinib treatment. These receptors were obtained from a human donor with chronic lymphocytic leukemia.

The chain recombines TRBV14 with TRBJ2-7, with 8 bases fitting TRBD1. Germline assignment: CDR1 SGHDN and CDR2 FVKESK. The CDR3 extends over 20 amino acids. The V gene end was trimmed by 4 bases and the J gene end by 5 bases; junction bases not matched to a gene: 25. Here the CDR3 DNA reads TGTGCCAGCAGCCCCGCTAGTGTCAGGGGGCTATCAGTGTCTCGGGACGAGCAGTACTTC. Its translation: CASSPASVRGLSVSRDEQYF.

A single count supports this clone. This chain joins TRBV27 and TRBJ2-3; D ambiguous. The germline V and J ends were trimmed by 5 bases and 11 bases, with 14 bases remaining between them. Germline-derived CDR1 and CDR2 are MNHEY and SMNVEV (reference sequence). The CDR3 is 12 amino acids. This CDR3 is CASSKPGLGQYF. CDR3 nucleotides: TGTGCCAGCAGTAAACCCGGGTTGGGGCAGTATTTT.

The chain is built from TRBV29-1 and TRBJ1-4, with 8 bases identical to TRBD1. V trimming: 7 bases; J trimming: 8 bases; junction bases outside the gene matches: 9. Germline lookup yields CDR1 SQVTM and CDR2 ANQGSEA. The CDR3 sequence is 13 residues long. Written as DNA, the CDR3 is TGCAGCGCTTCGCAGGGGGCGGGAGAAAAACTGTTTTTT. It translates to CSASQGAGEKLFF.

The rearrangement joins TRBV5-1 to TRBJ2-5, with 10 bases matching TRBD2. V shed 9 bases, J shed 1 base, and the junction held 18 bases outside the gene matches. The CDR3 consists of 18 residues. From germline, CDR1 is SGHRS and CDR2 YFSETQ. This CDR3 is CATARGGVIAGGQETQYF. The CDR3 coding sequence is TGCGCCACCGCGCGGGGGGGCGTGATAGCGGGAGGCCAAGAGACCCAGTACTTC.

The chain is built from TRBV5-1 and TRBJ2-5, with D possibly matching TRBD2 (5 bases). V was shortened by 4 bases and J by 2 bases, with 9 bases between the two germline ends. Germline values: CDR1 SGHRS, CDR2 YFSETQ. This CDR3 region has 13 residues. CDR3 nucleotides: TGCGCCAGCAGCCTTCGGAGGCAAGAGACCCAGTACTTC. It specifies CASSLRRQETQYF.

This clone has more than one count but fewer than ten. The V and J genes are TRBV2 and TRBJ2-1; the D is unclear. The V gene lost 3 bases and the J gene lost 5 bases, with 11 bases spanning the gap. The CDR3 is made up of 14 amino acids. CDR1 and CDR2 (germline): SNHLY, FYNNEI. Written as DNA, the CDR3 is TGTGCCAGCAGTGATTGGGGTATCAACAATGAGCAGTTCTTC. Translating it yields CASSDWGINNEQFF.

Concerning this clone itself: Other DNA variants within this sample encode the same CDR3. The CDR3 DNA reads as TGTGCCAGTTCTCTGGGGGGCGAGCAGTACTTC. Amino acid sequence: CASSLGGEQYF. The chain links TRBV27 to TRBJ2-7; D is possibly TRBD2 (6 bases). The ends were cut back, 9 bases at V and 6 bases at J, with 12 bases in the middle. Germline V gene lookup returns CDR1 MNHEY and CDR2 SMNVEV (reference sequence). This CDR3 region has 11 residues.

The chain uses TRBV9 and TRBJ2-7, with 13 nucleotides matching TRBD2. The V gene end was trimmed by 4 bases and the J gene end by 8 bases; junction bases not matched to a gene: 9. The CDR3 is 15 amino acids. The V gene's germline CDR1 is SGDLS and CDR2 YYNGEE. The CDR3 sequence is CASSPGTSGMGKQYF. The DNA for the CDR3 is TGTGCCAGCAGCCCCGGGACTAGCGGGATGGGAAAGCAGTACTTC.

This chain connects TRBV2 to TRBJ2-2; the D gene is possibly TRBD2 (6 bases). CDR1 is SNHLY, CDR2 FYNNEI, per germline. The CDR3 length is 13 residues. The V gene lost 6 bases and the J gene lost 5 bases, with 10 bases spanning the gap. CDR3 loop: CASRGDFTGELFF. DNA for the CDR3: TGTGCCAGCAGAGGGGACTTTACCGGGGAGCTGTTTTTT.

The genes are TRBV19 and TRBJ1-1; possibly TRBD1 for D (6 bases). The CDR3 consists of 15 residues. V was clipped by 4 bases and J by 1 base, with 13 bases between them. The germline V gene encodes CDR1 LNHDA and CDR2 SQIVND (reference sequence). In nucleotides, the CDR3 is TGTGCCAGTAGTACGGCGACAGGCCCGAACACTGAAGCTTTCTTT. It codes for CASSTATGPNTEAFF.

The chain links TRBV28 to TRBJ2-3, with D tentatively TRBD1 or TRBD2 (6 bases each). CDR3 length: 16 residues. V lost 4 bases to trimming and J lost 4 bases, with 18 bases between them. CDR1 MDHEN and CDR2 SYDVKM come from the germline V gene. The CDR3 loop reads CASSSGQPRGADTQYF. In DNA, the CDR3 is TGTGCCAGCAGTTCCGGACAGCCAAGGGGGGCAGATACGCAGTATTTT.

CDR3 in amino acids: CASSSSGLGDTQYF. The DNA of the CDR3 is TGTGCCAGCAGTTCGAGCGGGCTGGGAGATACGCAGTATTTT. This rearrangement joins TRBV7-9 to TRBJ2-3; tentatively, D is TRBD2 (6 bases). This CDR3 has 14 amino acids. Trimming removed 6 bases at V and 5 bases at J, with 15 bases between. Germline loops: CDR1 SEHNR, CDR2 FQNEAQ (reference sequence). The variable domain in full, with the rest retrieved from reference TRBV7-9 and TRBJ2-3, is DTGVSQNPRHKITKRGQNVTFRCDPISEHNRLYWYRQTLGQGPEFLTYFQNEAQLEKSRLLSDRFSAERPKGSFSTLEIQRTEQGDSAMYLCASSSSGLGDTQYFGPGTRLTVL.

CDR3 loop: CASSLHPGQRLYEQYF. The DNA for the CDR3 is TGTGCCAGCAGTTTACACCCGGGACAGCGACTCTACGAGCAGTACTTC. This chain uses TRBV28 with TRBJ2-7, with 7 bases aligning to TRBD1. The V gene end was trimmed by 2 bases and the J gene end by 3 bases; junction bases not matched to a gene: 10. The CDR3 runs to 16 residues. Per the germline V gene, CDR1 is MDHEN and CDR2 is SYDVKM.

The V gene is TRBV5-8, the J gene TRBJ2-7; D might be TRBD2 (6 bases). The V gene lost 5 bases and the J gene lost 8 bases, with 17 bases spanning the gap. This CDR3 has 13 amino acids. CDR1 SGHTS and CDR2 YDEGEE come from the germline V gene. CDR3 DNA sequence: TGTGCCAGCAGTTCCGGGCCAGGAGGGAAGCAGTACTTC. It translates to CASSSGPGGKQYF.

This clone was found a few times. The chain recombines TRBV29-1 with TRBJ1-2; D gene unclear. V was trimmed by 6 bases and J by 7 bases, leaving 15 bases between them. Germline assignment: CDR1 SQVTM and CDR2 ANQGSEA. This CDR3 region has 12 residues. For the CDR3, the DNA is TGCAGCGTCGGAGACCAGTTAGGTGGCTACACCTTC. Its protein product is CSVGDQLGGYTF.

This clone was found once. Written as DNA, the CDR3 is TGTGCCCTAAACAGGGAAGGGGACGAGCAGTACTTC. Its protein is CALNREGDEQYF. The chain employs TRBV30 and TRBJ2-7; D perhaps matches TRBD1 (6 bases). The germline gives CDR1 GTSNPN, CDR2 SVGIG (reference sequence). Between the trimmed V and J ends, which lost 8 bases and 5 bases, there was a span of 16 bases. The CDR3 runs 12 residues.

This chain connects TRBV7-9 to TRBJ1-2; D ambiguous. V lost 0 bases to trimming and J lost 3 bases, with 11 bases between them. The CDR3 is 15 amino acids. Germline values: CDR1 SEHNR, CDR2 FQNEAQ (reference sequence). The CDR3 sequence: CASSLAGGFDYGYTF. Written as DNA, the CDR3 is TGTGCCAGCAGCTTAGCGGGCGGTTTCGACTATGGCTACACCTTC.

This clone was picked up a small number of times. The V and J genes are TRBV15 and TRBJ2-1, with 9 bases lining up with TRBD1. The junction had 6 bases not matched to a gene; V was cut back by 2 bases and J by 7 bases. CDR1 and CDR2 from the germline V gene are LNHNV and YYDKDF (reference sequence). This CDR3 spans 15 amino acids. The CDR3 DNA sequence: TGTGCCACCAGCAGAACAGGACAGGGGTGGAATGAGCAGTTCTTC. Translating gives CATSRTGQGWNEQFF.

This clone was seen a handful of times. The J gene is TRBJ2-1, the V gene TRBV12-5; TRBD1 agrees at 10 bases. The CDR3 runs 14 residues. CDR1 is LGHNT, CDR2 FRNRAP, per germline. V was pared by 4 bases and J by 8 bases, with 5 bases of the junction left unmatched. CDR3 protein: CASGWGDRGDEQFF. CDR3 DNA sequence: TGTGCTAGTGGTTGGGGGGACAGGGGCGATGAGCAGTTCTTC.

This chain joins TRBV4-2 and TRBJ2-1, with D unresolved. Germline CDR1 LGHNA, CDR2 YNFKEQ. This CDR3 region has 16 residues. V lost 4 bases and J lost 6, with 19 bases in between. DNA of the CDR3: TGTGCCAGCAGCCCCTTTAAGGTCCCAGTTGTCAATGAGCAGTTCTTC. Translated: CASSPFKVPVVNEQFF.

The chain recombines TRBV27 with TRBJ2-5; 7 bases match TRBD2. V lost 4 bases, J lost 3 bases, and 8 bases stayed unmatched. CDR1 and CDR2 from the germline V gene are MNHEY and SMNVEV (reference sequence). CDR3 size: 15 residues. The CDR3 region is CASSWGGREKETQYF. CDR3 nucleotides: TGTGCCAGCAGTTGGGGTGGGAGGGAAAAAGAGACCCAGTACTTC.

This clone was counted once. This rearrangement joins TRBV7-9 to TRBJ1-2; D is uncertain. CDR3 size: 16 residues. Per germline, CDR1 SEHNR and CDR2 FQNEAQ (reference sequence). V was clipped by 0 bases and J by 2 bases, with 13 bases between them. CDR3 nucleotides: TGTGCCAGCAGCTTAGCCCGGGGAGCCTTAAACTATGGCTACACCTTC. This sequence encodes CASSLARGALNYGYTF.

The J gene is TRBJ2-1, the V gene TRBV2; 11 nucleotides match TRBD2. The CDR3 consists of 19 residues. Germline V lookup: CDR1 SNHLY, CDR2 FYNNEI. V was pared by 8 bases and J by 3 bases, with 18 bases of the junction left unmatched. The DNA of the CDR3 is TGTGCCAGCCCCCTTTCTGGTAGCGGGAGGGCCTCCAACTACAATGAGCAGTTCTTC. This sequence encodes CASPLSGSGRASNYNEQFF.

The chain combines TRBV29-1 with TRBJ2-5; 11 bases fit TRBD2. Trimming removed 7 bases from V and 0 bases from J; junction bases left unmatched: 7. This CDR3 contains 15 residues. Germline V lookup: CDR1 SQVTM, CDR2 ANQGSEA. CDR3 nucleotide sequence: TGCAGCGCCGGGACTAGCGGACAAAACCAAGAGACCCAGTACTTC. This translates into CSAGTSGQNQETQYF.

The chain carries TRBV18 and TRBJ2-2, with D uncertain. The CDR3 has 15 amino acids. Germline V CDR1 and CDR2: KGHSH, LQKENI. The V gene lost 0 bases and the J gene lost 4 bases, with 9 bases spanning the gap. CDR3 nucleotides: TGTGCCAGCTCACCACCGCGCAGTACCACCGGGGAGCTGTTTTTT. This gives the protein CASSPPRSTTGELFF.

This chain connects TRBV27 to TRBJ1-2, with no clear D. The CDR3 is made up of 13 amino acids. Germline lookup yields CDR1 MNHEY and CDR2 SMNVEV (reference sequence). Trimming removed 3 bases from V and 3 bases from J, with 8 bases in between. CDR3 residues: CASSLKDYYGYTF. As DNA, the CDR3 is TGTGCCAGCAGTTTGAAGGACTACTATGGCTACACCTTC.

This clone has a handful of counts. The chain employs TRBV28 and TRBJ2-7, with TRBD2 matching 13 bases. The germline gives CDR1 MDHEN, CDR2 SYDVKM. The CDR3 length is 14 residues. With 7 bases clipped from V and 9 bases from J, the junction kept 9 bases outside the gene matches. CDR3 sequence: CASTLGLAGVGQYF. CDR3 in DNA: TGTGCCAGCACCCTCGGACTAGCGGGAGTGGGGCAGTACTTC.

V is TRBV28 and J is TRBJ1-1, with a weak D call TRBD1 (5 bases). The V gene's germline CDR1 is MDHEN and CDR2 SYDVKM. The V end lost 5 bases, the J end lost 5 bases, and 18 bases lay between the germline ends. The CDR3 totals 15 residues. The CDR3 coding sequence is TGTGCCAGCAGTCTCTTAGGGACTGAGGGGACTGAAGCTTTCTTT. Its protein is CASSLLGTEGTEAFF.

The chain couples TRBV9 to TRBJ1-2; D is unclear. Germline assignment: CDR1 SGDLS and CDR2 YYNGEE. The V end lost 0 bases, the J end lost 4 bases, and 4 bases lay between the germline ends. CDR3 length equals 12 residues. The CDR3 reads CASSVDSYGYTF. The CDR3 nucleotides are TGTGCCAGCAGCGTAGACAGCTATGGCTACACCTTC.